This entry lists 28 T cell receptor beta chains sequenced from one sample in a study of blood T cell repertoires in COVID-19. The assay was immunoSEQ multiplex PCR, and TCRdb's table has in-frame clones only and misses some. The data hold about 45,000 clones, with 80% observed a single time. Sequenced material: peripheral blood. The receptors derive from a man between 65 and 80 years old with acute or convalescent COVID-19.

V and J are TRBV6-6 and TRBJ1-3, with D possibly being TRBD1 (6 bases). The V end lost 0 bases, the J end lost 2 bases, and 11 bases lay between the germline ends. The germline V gene has CDR1 MNHNY and CDR2 SVGAGI (reference sequence). This CDR3 has 16 residues. CDR3 nucleotide sequence: TGTGCCAGCAGTTACTCGCAGGGGAAGGCTGGAAACACCATATATTTT. This sequence encodes CASSYSQGKAGNTIYF.

The rearrangement links TRBV20-1 to TRBJ1-2; TRBD1 agrees at 8 bases. Looked up from germline, CDR1 is DFQATT and CDR2 is SNEGSKA (reference sequence). J gave up 5 bases and V 3 bases, and 14 bases lay outside the gene matches. The CDR3 has 16 amino acids. The CDR3 coding sequence is TGCAGTGCTAGTCCCGGGACTGGGACAGGCCCTTATGGCTACACCTTC. Its translation: CSASPGTGTGPYGYTF.

Notes on this clone: The limits of the CDR3 on the DNA are not certain, so only TCRdb's listed CDR3 is given. V and J are TRBV7-2 and TRBJ2-2; no check of the table's D call, TRBD2, against the DNA was made. In germline, CDR1 is SGHTA, CDR2 FQGNSA. From its first to its last residue, the CDR3 has 13 amino acids. The CDR3 sequence: CASSFGPGGELFF.

The count of this clone is one. J is TRBJ1-2 and V is TRBV5-1; 8 nucleotides agree with TRBD1. This CDR3 has 17 amino acids. Germline CDR1 SGHRS, CDR2 YFSETQ. V dropped 1 base and J dropped 6; count of bases not matched to a gene: 14. CDR3 nucleotides: TGCGCCAGCAGCTTGATCCCCGCGACAGGGGTAATAAATGGCTACACCTTC. Translated, it gives CASSLIPATGVINGYTF.

The chain carries TRBV14 and TRBJ2-2; D remains ambiguous. CDR3 length: 15 amino acids. Germline V gene data show CDR1 as SGHDN and CDR2 as FVKESK. The V end was cut by 6 bases, the J end by 3 bases, with 14 bases between. The CDR3 protein is CASSFIGLDTGELFF. DNA of the CDR3: TGTGCCAGCAGTTTTATCGGTCTCGACACCGGGGAGCTGTTTTTT.

The chain links TRBV2 to TRBJ2-3, with no clear D. Germline V lookup: CDR1 SNHLY, CDR2 FYNNEI. The CDR3 runs to 12 residues. The V end was cut by 5 bases, the J end by 3 bases, with 6 bases between. CDR3 protein: CASSSQTDTQYF. The CDR3 nucleotides read TGTGCCAGCAGTTCCCAGACAGATACGCAGTATTTT.

The chain carries TRBV1 and TRBJ1-1; the table's D call TRBD1 went unverified against the DNA. TRBV1 counts as a pseudogene. This CDR3 is built from 17 residues. The CDR3 sequence is CTSSQEWGDRLNTEAFF. CDR3 coding DNA: TGCACCAGCAGCCAAGAATGGGGGGACAGATTAAACACTGAAGCTTTCTTT.

Sample share makes this clone medium-sized. The V and J genes are TRBV7-8 and TRBJ2-3, with 7 bases matching TRBD2. Germline lookup yields CDR1 SGHVS and CDR2 FQNEAQ. CDR3 length: 16 amino acids. V trimming: 0 bases; J trimming: 2 bases; junction bases outside the gene matches: 5. CDR3 sequence: CASSLAAGEVTDTQYF. CDR3 bases: TGTGCCAGCAGCTTAGCGGCGGGGGAGGTCACAGATACGCAGTATTTT. The entire variable domain, with the rest obtained from reference TRBV7-8 and TRBJ2-3, is as follows: GAGVSQSPRYKVAKRGQDVALRCDPISGHVSLFWYQQALGQGPEFLTYFQNEAQLDKSGLPSDRFFAERPEGSVSTLKIQRTQQEDSAVYLCASSLAAGEVTDTQYFGPGTRLTVL.

The chain is built from TRBV6-6 and TRBJ2-5; a weak D match, TRBD2 (7 bases). V was cut by 2 bases and J by 9 bases, with 13 bases left in between. The CDR3 loop spans 13 amino acids. Germline V gene sequence: CDR1 MNHNY, CDR2 SVGAGI (reference sequence). CDR3 in amino acids: CASSYPGGGAQYF. The CDR3 DNA follows: TGTGCCAGCAGTTACCCGGGGGGCGGGGCCCAGTACTTC.

The V gene is TRBV27, the J gene TRBJ2-5, with a tentative D call TRBD2 (6 bases). This CDR3 has 14 residues. CDR1 and CDR2 (germline): MNHEY, SMNVEV (reference sequence). Deletions cut 5 bases from V and 2 bases from J, with 12 bases between. The CDR3 here is CASSPSGRQETQYF. Written as DNA, the CDR3 is TGTGCCAGCAGTCCCAGCGGGCGTCAAGAGACCCAGTACTTC.

The gene calls are TRBV19 and TRBJ2-5; D may be TRBD1 (6 bases). The CDR3 totals 15 residues. Trimming removed 1 base from V and 1 base from J, with 10 bases in between. Per the germline V gene, CDR1 is LNHDA and CDR2 is SQIVND (reference sequence). The CDR3: CASSIARTAQETQYF. The CDR3 region has the DNA TGTGCCAGTAGTATAGCCCGGACAGCCCAAGAGACCCAGTACTTC. The entire variable domain, with the rest obtained from reference TRBV19 and TRBJ2-5, is as follows: DGGITQSPKYLFRKEGQNVTLSCEQNLNHDAMYWYRQDPGQGLRLIYYSQIVNDFQKGDIAEGYSVSREKKESFPLTVTSAQKNPTAFYLCASSIARTAQETQYFGPGTRLLVL.

J is TRBJ2-5 and V is TRBV12-5, with TRBD2 identical over 9 bases. V lost 5 bases, J lost 2 bases, and 12 bases stayed unmatched. Germline V gene data show CDR1 as LGHNT and CDR2 as FRNRAP. This CDR3 region has 17 residues. In nucleotides, the CDR3 is TGTGCTAGTGGTCCAGGTAGTGCGGGGGGGCAGCAAGAGACCCAGTACTTC. Translated, it gives CASGPGSAGGQQETQYF.

A few counts support this clone. The chain links TRBV5-1 to TRBJ2-3; 13 bases agree with TRBD2. This CDR3 has 14 residues. CDR1 is SGHRS, CDR2 YFSETQ, per germline. The V gene end was trimmed by 4 bases and the J gene end by 8 bases; junction bases not matched to a gene: 4. In nucleotides, the CDR3 is TGCGCCAGCAGCGACACTAGCGGGGGGGCTACGCAGTATTTT. Its protein product is CASSDTSGGATQYF.

The V and J genes are TRBV28 and TRBJ1-2; 9 nucleotides match TRBD1. The CDR3 runs to 17 residues. Germline V CDR1 and CDR2: MDHEN, SYDVKM. J gave up 8 bases and V 5 bases, and 18 bases lay outside the gene matches. CDR3 nucleotides: TGTGCCAGCAGTCACCAGACCCACACAGGGGGCGCTCGAGGCTACACCTTC. This encodes CASSHQTHTGGARGYTF.

V and J are TRBV9 and TRBJ2-7, with 9 bases aligning to TRBD2. This CDR3 region has 14 residues. V shed 4 bases and J 4 bases; nucleotides not matched to a gene: 6. The germline CDR1 and CDR2 sequences are SGDLS and YYNGEE. CDR3 bases: TGTGCCAGCAGCCCCGCGGGAGGGGGTTACGAGCAGTACTTC. Residues: CASSPAGGGYEQYF.

This clone is medium-sized. The rearrangement uses TRBV2 and TRBJ1-6, with 7 positions matching TRBD1. J was trimmed by 5 bases and V by 5 bases; bases with no gene match: 9. Germline V gives CDR1 SNHLY, CDR2 FYNNEI. The CDR3 consists of 16 residues. In DNA, the CDR3 is TGTGCCAGCAGTACTACAGGGGCAGAGAATAATTCACCCCTCCACTTT. Translated, it gives CASSTTGAENNSPLHF.

V is TRBV6-2 or TRBV6-3 and J is TRBJ1-5, with D perhaps TRBD1 (5 bases). Deletions cut 6 bases from V and 7 bases from J, with 13 bases between. The CDR3 loop spans 13 amino acids. The germline V gene has CDR1 MNHEY and CDR2 SVGEGT. The CDR3 is CASSPAGVQPQHF. The CDR3 coding sequence is TGTGCCAGCAGCCCGGCGGGGGTCCAGCCCCAGCATTTT.

The chain carries TRBV5-5 and TRBJ1-4; D remains ambiguous. Germline V CDR1 and CDR2: SGHKS, YYEKEE (reference sequence). There are 15 residues in the CDR3. Trimming left V 4 bases short and J 8 bases short, with 18 bases between. The CDR3 DNA is TGTGCCAGCAGCATGACCGGCCGGGAACGCGAAAAACTGTTTTTT. Translating gives CASSMTGREREKLFF.

This clone was counted only a few times. The chain joins TRBV7-3 to TRBJ1-6; no reliable D call. Trimming shortened V by 0 bases and J by 7 bases, and 13 bases separated the two germline ends. CDR1 and CDR2 from the germline V gene are SGHTA and FQGTGA. The CDR3 extends over 16 amino acids. CDR3 residues: CASSLTRKGGNSPLHF. In DNA, the CDR3 is TGTGCCAGCAGCTTAACGCGGAAGGGAGGCAATTCACCCCTCCACTTT.

The rearrangement links TRBV5-5 to TRBJ1-5, with a weak D call TRBD1 (5 bases). This CDR3 has 14 amino acids. The V end lost 1 base, the J end lost 8 bases, and 13 bases lay between the germline ends. CDR1 is SGHKS and CDR2 is YYEKEE in the germline V gene (reference sequence). This CDR3 is CASSLWGEGKPQHF. The DNA of the CDR3 is TGTGCCAGCAGCTTGTGGGGGGAGGGGAAGCCCCAGCATTTT.

The chain employs TRBV18 and TRBJ1-4; TRBD1 matches 7 bases. Germline loops: CDR1 KGHSH, CDR2 LQKENI. CDR3 length: 13 residues. Germline trimming cut 5 bases from V and 4 bases from J; bases unmatched to any gene: 1. CDR3 sequence: CASSRDSNEKLFF. CDR3 coding DNA: TGTGCCAGCTCAAGGGACAGTAATGAAAAACTGTTTTTT. The variable domain in full, with the rest retrieved from reference TRBV18 and TRBJ1-4, is NAGVMQNPRHLVRRRGQEARLRCSPMKGHSHVYWYRQLPEEGLKFMVYLQKENIIDESGMPKERFSAEFPKEGPSILRIQQVVRGDSAAYFCASSRDSNEKLFFGSGTQLSVL.

This chain uses TRBV14 with TRBJ1-1, with 11 bases matching TRBD1. The CDR3 has 16 amino acids. Germline trimming cut 4 bases from V and 2 bases from J; bases unmatched to any gene: 6. Germline V gene sequence: CDR1 SGHDN, CDR2 FVKESK. CDR3 DNA sequence: TGTGCCAGCAGCCCTCGGACAGGGGGCATCAACACTGAAGCTTTCTTT. Translated, it gives CASSPRTGGINTEAFF.

The table lists this clone with a few counts. This chain connects TRBV6-2 or TRBV6-3 to TRBJ2-2; 9 bases agree with TRBD1. CDR3 length: 15 residues. Trimming at V came to 4 bases and at J to 4 bases, leaving 4 bases not matched to a gene. The germline gives CDR1 MNHEY, CDR2 SVGEGT. The CDR3, as DNA: TGTGCCAGCAGTTCTAGACAGGGGGGCACCGGGGAGCTGTTTTTT. As protein: CASSSRQGGTGELFF.

This sequence joins TRBV5-1 and TRBJ2-1, with D possibly TRBD1 on 6 matching bases. Germline values: CDR1 SGHRS, CDR2 YFSETQ. V was cut by 4 bases and J by 10 bases, with 18 bases left in between. The CDR3 is 14 amino acids. CDR3 region: CASSQTTGKVEQFF. The CDR3 nucleotides are TGCGCCAGCAGCCAAACCACAGGGAAGGTGGAGCAGTTCTTC.

The chain joins TRBV24-1 to TRBJ1-5, with 7 bases lining up with TRBD1. Germline-derived CDR1 and CDR2 are KGHDR and SFDVKD. With 9 bases clipped from V and 0 bases from J, the junction kept 4 bases outside the gene matches. This CDR3 has 14 residues. CDR3 in DNA: TGTGCCACCCTACAGGGGTATAGCAATCAGCCCCAGCATTTT. It specifies CATLQGYSNQPQHF.

V gene TRBV19 combines with J gene TRBJ1-4; D is undetermined. Trimming removed 3 bases from V and 0 bases from J, with 14 bases in between. This CDR3 comprises 17 residues. CDR1 is LNHDA, CDR2 SQIVND, per germline (reference sequence). CDR3 in DNA: TGTGCCAGTAGTATTAGAGGTAGAAGTGCAACTAATGAAAAACTGTTTTTT. It is translated as CASSIRGRSATNEKLFF.

The J gene is TRBJ2-1, the V gene TRBV5-4; D is possibly TRBD1 (6 bases). The CDR3 is 12 residues long. Germline CDR1 and CDR2: SGHNT and YYREEE (reference sequence). Trimming pared 2 bases from V and 8 bases from J, leaving 8 bases between. CDR3 loop: CASSLQGYEQFF. In DNA form, the CDR3 reads TGTGCCAGCAGCTTACAGGGCTATGAGCAGTTCTTC.

The rearrangement uses TRBV5-4 and TRBJ1-3, with TRBD1 matching over 7 bases. Germline loops: CDR1 SGHNT, CDR2 YYREEE (reference sequence). The CDR3 runs to 16 residues. Germline trimming cut 1 base from V and 0 bases from J; bases unmatched to any gene: 4. The CDR3 bases are TGTGCCAGCAGCTTGAACAGGGGCTCCTCTGGAAACACCATATATTTT. This encodes CASSLNRGSSGNTIYF.